The next 30 T cell receptor beta chains were all read from a single sample in a study of regulatory T cells in long-lasting Graves disease. The authors built TCR beta libraries using iRepertoire HTBI primers and Arm-PCR of CDR3 regions. TCRdb recomputed calls from the multiplex PCR reads with MiXCR, one row per CDR3 protein. The repertoire holds around 360,000 distinct CDR3 sequences, 15% to 20% seen once, with around 20% in the top ten. Noted time point: newly diagnosed GD, antithyroid drugs for less than 3 months. PBMCs provided the RNA from which the TCR library was made. These data were also filed under a second study, of T cells in Graves' hyperthyroidism and ophthalmopathy.

The sequences come from peripheral blood mononuclear cells (PBMCs), collected at new diagnosis, from a patient treated with antithyroid drugs. The receptors derive from a woman in her late teens or twenties with Graves disease.

This clonotype was seen a single time. The V call is TRBV19, the J call TRBJ1-4, with 10 bases matching TRBD1. CDR3 length: 15 amino acids. Germline V gene sequence: CDR1 LNHDA, CDR2 SQIVND (reference sequence). V lost 7 bases, J lost 6 bases, and 8 bases stayed unmatched. This CDR3 is CASTTRGTGDEKLFF. CDR3 bases: TGTGCCAGTACCACGCGGGGGACAGGGGATGAAAAACTGTTTTTT. The full variable domain, with the rest looked up from reference TRBV19 and TRBJ1-4, is DGGITQSPKYLFRKEGQNVTLSCEQNLNHDAMYWYRQDPGQGLRLIYYSQIVNDFQKGDIAEGYSVSREKKESFPLTVTSAQKNPTAFYLCASTTRGTGDEKLFFGSGTQLSVL.

In this sample, this clonotype turned up many times. The chain is built from TRBV11-2 and TRBJ2-1, with 13 bases fitting TRBD2. CDR1 is SGHAT and CDR2 is FQNNGV in the germline V gene. J lost 8 bases, V lost 8 bases, and 3 bases had no gene match. The CDR3 length is 13 residues. The CDR3 spells CASPGLAGDEQFF. The CDR3 nucleotides are TGTGCCAGCCCAGGACTAGCGGGAGATGAGCAGTTCTTC.

Here the CDR3 reads CASSERAGGPDEQFF. CDR3 bases: TGTGCCAGCAGTGAACGAGCGGGAGGGCCGGATGAGCAGTTCTTC. The gene calls are TRBV2 and TRBJ2-1; TRBD2 matches at 10 bases. This CDR3 has 15 residues. After removal of 2 bases from V and 8 bases from J, the junction contained 6 bases not matched to a gene. Germline CDR1 SNHLY, CDR2 FYNNEI.

This clonotype appeared many times. This chain joins TRBV20-1 and TRBJ2-5; D tentatively fits TRBD1 or TRBD2 (5 bases each). This CDR3 is 13 amino acids long. The germline gives CDR1 DFQATT, CDR2 SNEGSKA (reference sequence). Trimming pared 6 bases from V and 5 bases from J, leaving 16 bases between. CDR3 nucleotide sequence: TGCAGTGCACCCGATCCGTGGGGGGAGACCCAGTACTTC. As protein: CSAPDPWGETQYF.

This clonotype was counted ten times or more. The chain links TRBV11-2 to TRBJ2-2; 8 bases are shared with TRBD2. CDR3 length equals 16 residues. After removal of 5 bases from V and 4 bases from J, the junction contained 9 bases not matched to a gene. In germline, CDR1 is SGHAT, CDR2 FQNNGV. The CDR3 DNA is TGTGCCAGCAGCCTAAGGCTAGCGGGTCTCACCGGGGAGCTGTTTTTT. This encodes CASSLRLAGLTGELFF. The complete variable domain, with remaining parts taken from reference TRBV11-2 and TRBJ2-2, reads EAGVAQSPRYKIIEKRQSVAFWCNPISGHATLYWYQQILGQGPKLLIQFQNNGVVDDSQLPKDRFSAERLKGVDSTLKIQPAKLEDSAVYLCASSLRLAGLTGELFFGEGSRLTVL.

This clonotype was seen many times. This chain links TRBV7-8 with TRBJ1-1; a weak D match, TRBD1 (5 bases). This CDR3 has 15 residues. Trimming left V 6 bases short and J 1 base short, with 15 bases between. Germline V CDR1 and CDR2: SGHVS, FQNEAQ. The CDR3 loop is CASRLQGLANTEAFF. The CDR3 DNA reads as TGTGCCAGCAGGTTGCAGGGCCTGGCGAACACTGAAGCTTTCTTT.

The table lists this clonotype with many counts. The CDR3 DNA sequence: TGTGCCAGCAGTTCAACCGGCCAAGAGACCCAGTACTTC. Translation gives CASSSTGQETQYF. The chain combines TRBV12-3 or TRBV12-4 with TRBJ2-5; no definite D call. Trimming left V 4 bases short and J 1 base short, with 7 bases between. The CDR3 is 13 amino acids.

This clonotype was seen repeatedly, ten times or more. The V call is TRBV28, the J call TRBJ1-1; 8 bases fit TRBD1. This CDR3 comprises 15 residues. Germline values: CDR1 MDHEN, CDR2 SYDVKM. J lost 4 bases, V lost 4 bases, and 8 bases had no gene match. The CDR3 coding sequence is TGTGCCAGCAGTTCCCAGGGGGCCCGAGGCACTGAAGCTTTCTTT. Its translation: CASSSQGARGTEAFF.

This clonotype has at least ten counts. The chain employs TRBV5-1 and TRBJ2-7; TRBD1 matches at 7 bases. The ends lost 3 bases at V and 7 bases at J; junction bases unmatched: 10. Germline CDR1 reads SGHRS; CDR2 reads YFSETQ. This CDR3 is 14 amino acids long. The CDR3 DNA reads TGCGCCAGCAGCTACCAAACCGAGGGACAGGAGCAGTACTTC. Encoded protein: CASSYQTEGQEQYF.

A single count supports this clonotype. A far larger clone is one nucleotide away, so this likely arose from a read error. The chain couples TRBV3-1 to TRBJ2-1; D not certain. Trimming cost V 1 base and J 10 bases, with 11 bases left between them. This CDR3 contains 13 residues. From germline, CDR1 is LGHDT and CDR2 YNNKEL (reference sequence). The CDR3 coding sequence is TGTGCCAGCAGCCAAGGTCAATCCTACGAGCAGTTCTTC. Translating it yields CASSQGQSYEQFF.

This clonotype was recorded a few times. With a much larger clone just one base away, this may be a read error. The genes are TRBV4-1 and TRBJ2-7; possible D gene TRBD2, 6 bases. V lost 1 base and J 0 bases, leaving 16 bases between the germline ends. The CDR3 consists of 17 residues. In germline, CDR1 is MGHRA, CDR2 YSYEKL. The CDR3 is CASSQAPGGVSSYEQYF. In DNA form, the CDR3 reads TGCGCCAGCAGCCAAGCTCCTGGCGGGGTGAGCTCCTACGAGCAGTACTTC.

The rearrangement uses TRBV4-2 and TRBJ2-1; 9 bases align to TRBD2. This CDR3 has 16 residues. The germline V gene encodes CDR1 LGHNA and CDR2 YNFKEQ. J gave up 4 bases and V 0 bases, and 4 bases lay outside the gene matches. CDR3 amino acids: CASSQEVSGGYNEQFF. Here the CDR3 DNA reads TGTGCCAGCAGCCAAGAAGTTAGCGGGGGATACAATGAGCAGTTCTTC.

The chain has TRBV11-3 and TRBJ2-2; D gene ambiguous. The CDR3 sequence is 17 residues long. Between the trimmed V and J ends, which lost 2 bases and 2 bases, there was a span of 15 bases. Germline V lookup: CDR1 SGHNT, CDR2 YENEEA. For the CDR3, the DNA is TGTGCCAGCAGCTTAATCCCGACAAGCGTTAACACCGGGGAGCTGTTTTTT. Protein product: CASSLIPTSVNTGELFF.

A few counts support this clonotype. The V call is TRBV10-1, the J call TRBJ2-1; TRBD1 agrees at 8 bases. CDR1 and CDR2 from the germline V gene are WNHNN and SYGVQD (reference sequence). CDR3 length: 14 residues. J gave up 4 bases and V 6 bases, and 5 bases lay outside the gene matches. CDR3: CASSWTGWYNEQFF. For the CDR3, the DNA is TGCGCCAGCAGCTGGACAGGGTGGTACAATGAGCAGTTCTTC.

Many counts were recorded for this clonotype. The rearrangement joins TRBV6-1 to TRBJ2-1, with D tentatively TRBD1 (5 bases). The germline V gene encodes CDR1 MNHNS and CDR2 SASEGT. Trimming removed 0 bases from V and 0 bases from J, with 15 bases in between. This CDR3 has 18 amino acids. The CDR3 reads CASSEAVGRLISYNEQFF. Written as DNA, the CDR3 is TGTGCCAGCAGTGAAGCGGTGGGGCGGTTAATCTCCTACAATGAGCAGTTCTTC.

At least ten counts were recorded for this clonotype. The chain recombines TRBV30 with TRBJ1-1; D unclear. Trimming stripped 4 bases from V and 4 bases from J, with 13 bases between. The germline CDR1 and CDR2 sequences are GTSNPN and SVGIG (reference sequence). The CDR3 runs 13 residues. CDR3 in amino acids: CAWTVGLSTEAFF. The CDR3 DNA reads as TGTGCCTGGACCGTAGGGCTGAGCACTGAAGCTTTCTTT.

This clonotype was found a few times. Here the CDR3 omits its conserved ending phenylalanine or tryptophan, so a read error is the likely source. It is unclear where the CDR3 begins or ends on the DNA, so no DNA is shown, and the CDR3 is as TCRdb lists it. The chain combines TRBV20-1 with TRBJ2-3; the table's D call, TRBD1, has no DNA check behind it. The CDR3 is 17 amino acids in total, end residues counted. Germline V gene sequence: CDR1 DFQATT, CDR2 SNEGSKA (reference sequence). CDR3 in amino acids: CSAGARSRDRAKTDTQY.

In regard to this clonotype: A much larger clone differs by one base, so this may be a read error. The chain has TRBV6-1 and TRBJ1-5, with 7 bases identical to TRBD1. CDR1 is MNHNS and CDR2 is SASEGT in the germline V gene. The CDR3 length is 13 residues. CDR3 sequence: CASSEARGQPRHF. CDR3 nucleotides: TGTGCCAGCAGTGAAGCTAGGGGGCAGCCCCGGCATTTT.

The V and J genes are TRBV6-9 and TRBJ2-1; no reliable D call. The CDR3 is made up of 14 amino acids. Trimming removed 3 bases from V and 7 bases from J, with 13 bases in between. Looked up from germline, CDR1 is MNHGY and CDR2 is SVAAGI. The CDR3 sequence is CASSYVGPANEQFF. The CDR3 bases are TGTGCCAGCAGTTACGTAGGACCCGCTAATGAGCAGTTCTTC.

V usage is TRBV19 and J usage is TRBJ2-7, with 12 bases that match TRBD1. In germline, CDR1 is LNHDA, CDR2 SQIVND (reference sequence). V dropped 3 bases and J dropped 6; count of bases not matched to a gene: 6. The CDR3 consists of 15 residues. The CDR3 bases are TGTGCCAGTAGTATCACCGGGACAGGGGGCGTCGAGCAGTACTTC. Its translation: CASSITGTGGVEQYF.

This clonotype was found many times. The rearrangement links TRBV3-1 to TRBJ2-1; TRBD2 matches 11 bases. The germline V gene has CDR1 LGHDT and CDR2 YNNKEL (reference sequence). After removal of 4 bases from V and 8 bases from J, the junction contained 4 bases not matched to a gene. The CDR3 spans 14 residues. CDR3 in amino acids: CASSPGLAVYEQFF. CDR3 nucleotide sequence: TGTGCCAGCAGCCCGGGACTAGCGGTTTATGAGCAGTTCTTC.

Many counts were recorded for this clonotype. This chain joins TRBV5-1 and TRBJ2-5; 7 bases fit TRBD2. V lost 0 bases, J lost 1 base, and 9 bases stayed unmatched. The CDR3 spans 17 residues. Germline V gene lookup returns CDR1 SGHRS and CDR2 YFSETQ. The CDR3 protein is CASSLASASGSQETQYF. DNA of the CDR3: TGCGCCAGCAGCTTGGCGTCGGCTAGCGGATCCCAAGAGACCCAGTACTTC.

This clonotype was seen repeatedly, ten times or more. The V call is TRBV20-1, the J call TRBJ2-7; 7 bases match TRBD2. CDR1 is DFQATT and CDR2 is SNEGSKA in the germline V gene (reference sequence). V shed 3 bases, J shed 5 bases, and the junction held 7 bases outside the gene matches. This CDR3 is built from 13 residues. The CDR3 DNA sequence: TGCAGTGCTAGGCCCCGACTAGCCCACGAGCAGTACTTC. It yields the protein CSARPRLAHEQYF.

This clonotype came up many times. The chain joins TRBV7-9 to TRBJ2-5; perhaps TRBD1 as D (5 bases). Germline assignment: CDR1 SEHNR and CDR2 FQNEAQ (reference sequence). The CDR3 runs 14 residues. The ends were cut back, 2 bases at V and 6 bases at J, with 13 bases in the middle. CDR3 bases: TGTGCCAGCAGCTTATCAGGGTTCAGGAAGACCCAGTACTTC. Amino acids: CASSLSGFRKTQYF.

This chain uses TRBV5-4 with TRBJ2-1; the D is unclear. The CDR3 runs to 13 residues. Germline V gives CDR1 SGHNT, CDR2 YYREEE (reference sequence). V lost 0 bases, J lost 10 bases, and 11 bases lay in between. CDR3 sequence (DNA): TGTGCCAGCAGCTTGGAAGGGATAGGGGAGCAGTTCTTC. The encoded protein is CASSLEGIGEQFF. The full variable domain, rest sourced from reference TRBV5-4 and TRBJ2-1, is ETGVTQSPTHLIKTRGQQVTLRCSSQSGHNTVSWYQQALGQGPQFIFQYYREEENGRGNFPPRFSGLQFPNYSSELNVNALELDDSALYLCASSLEGIGEQFFGPGTRLTVL.

This clonotype was recorded once. V usage is TRBV6-2 or TRBV6-3 and J usage is TRBJ2-3, with 11 bases fitting TRBD2. Per the germline V gene, CDR1 is MNHEY and CDR2 is SVGEGT. This CDR3 comprises 17 residues. Losses at the gene ends were 6 bases for V and 4 bases for J; bases not matched to a gene: 12. The CDR3 reads CASSLRLAGLQADTQYF. CDR3 DNA sequence: TGTGCCAGCAGCCTCCGACTAGCGGGATTGCAGGCAGATACGCAGTATTTT.

This clonotype was seen only a few times. The CDR3 DNA is TGTGCCATCAGGTCCGCTGGGGATCACTATGGCTACACCTTC. Translation gives CAIRSAGDHYGYTF. The chain carries TRBV10-3 and TRBJ1-2; D ambiguous. CDR1 ENHRY and CDR2 SYGVKD come from the germline V gene. This CDR3 has 14 residues. V shed 6 bases and J shed 3 bases, with 14 bases lying between them.

This clonotype occurred a few times. The V call is TRBV9, the J call TRBJ2-3; D might be TRBD2 (6 bases). Between the trimmed V and J ends, which lost 3 bases and 6 bases, there was a span of 17 bases. CDR3 length: 15 residues. In germline, CDR1 is SGDLS, CDR2 YYNGEE. This CDR3 reads CASSGSSGVGDTQYF. The CDR3 nucleotides are TGTGCCAGCAGCGGGAGCTCGGGAGTCGGGGATACGCAGTATTTT.

This clonotype occurred a few times. The rearrangement links TRBV7-9 to TRBJ2-7, with unresolved D. This CDR3 comprises 14 residues. CDR1 and CDR2 from the germline V gene are SEHNR and FQNEAQ (reference sequence). V was cut by 5 bases and J by 2 bases, with 13 bases left in between. The CDR3 region is CASSLSEQPYEQYF. DNA for the CDR3: TGTGCCAGCAGCCTTTCGGAACAGCCCTACGAGCAGTACTTC.

This clonotype was detected many times. The rearrangement uses TRBV20-1 and TRBJ2-5, with 16 bases aligning to TRBD2. The V gene's germline CDR1 is DFQATT and CDR2 SNEGSKA (reference sequence). This CDR3 contains 15 residues. V trimming: 6 bases; J trimming: 5 bases; junction bases outside the gene matches: 6. The CDR3 nucleotides are TGCAGTGCCTCCGGGACTAGCGGGAGGGCGGAGACCCAGTACTTC. This translates into CSASGTSGRAETQYF.